These 21 T cell receptor beta chains were all obtained from the same sample, sequenced in a study of blood T cell repertoires in COVID-19. TCRdb's table, derived via immunoSEQ multiplex PCR, lists solely in-frame clones and lacks some. This sample carries a few hundred thousand clones, 84% of them seen once, and the ten largest clones take around 14%. Sample: peripheral blood. The receptors were gathered from a human donor in a cohort sampled during active COVID-19.

The chain joins TRBV12-3 or TRBV12-4 to TRBJ2-5; possible D gene TRBD1, 5 bases. The CDR3 length is 12 residues. V was cut by 6 bases and J by 2 bases, with 7 bases left in between. CDR3 protein: CASRRGQETQYF. The CDR3, as DNA: TGTGCCAGCAGAAGGGGACAAGAGACCCAGTACTTC.

J is TRBJ2-1 and V is TRBV19; 14 bases are a match to TRBD2. Per germline, CDR1 LNHDA and CDR2 SQIVND (reference sequence). The CDR3 spans 15 residues. J was trimmed by 11 bases and V by 5 bases; bases with no gene match: 8. CDR3 in amino acids: CASSAAGLAGDKQFF. The DNA for the CDR3 is TGTGCCAGTAGTGCGGCGGGACTAGCGGGAGATAAGCAGTTCTTC.

This clone showed up many times. CDR3 in amino acids: CASSLIPGGVSDTQYF. Written as DNA, the CDR3 is TGTGCCAGCAGCTTAATACCGGGAGGAGTATCAGATACGCAGTATTTT. V is TRBV11-1 and J is TRBJ2-3; 7 bases align to TRBD2. This CDR3 is 16 amino acids long. In germline, CDR1 is SGHAT, CDR2 FQDESV (reference sequence). V was pared by 2 bases and J by 4 bases, with 9 bases of the junction left unmatched.

The chain carries TRBV19 and TRBJ1-3; D not resolved. The CDR3 runs to 10 residues. Germline V gene data show CDR1 as LNHDA and CDR2 as SQIVND (reference sequence). In DNA form, the CDR3 reads TGTGCATTCGGTGGAAACACCATATATTTT. It translates to CAFGGNTIYF.

The CDR3: CASSPAWTGGEKLFF. CDR3 in DNA: TGTGCCAGCAGCCCCGCCTGGACAGGGGGTGAAAAACTGTTTTTT. J is TRBJ1-4 and V is TRBV14, with 10 positions matching TRBD1. V lost 4 bases, J lost 7 bases, and 6 bases stayed unmatched. Germline V lookup: CDR1 SGHDN, CDR2 FVKESK. CDR3 length equals 15 residues. Full variable domain (remainder filled in from reference TRBV14 and TRBJ1-4): EAGVTQFPSHSVIEKGQTVTLRCDPISGHDNLYWYRRVMGKEIKFLLHFVKESKQDESGMPNNRFLAERTGGTYSTLKVQPAELEDSGVYFCASSPAWTGGEKLFFGSGTQLSVL.

The chain recombines TRBV5-1 with TRBJ1-2, with D unclear. This CDR3 has 15 residues. V dropped 6 bases and J dropped 0 bases, with 15 bases sitting between them. CDR1 SGHRS and CDR2 YFSETQ come from the germline V gene. DNA of the CDR3: TGCGCCAGCAATATGGACGGAGGAGCTAACTATGGCTACACCTTC. Amino acid sequence: CASNMDGGANYGYTF.

The J gene is TRBJ1-1, the V gene TRBV5-1, with D possibly being TRBD1 (5 bases). There are 12 residues in the CDR3. Per the germline V gene, CDR1 is SGHRS and CDR2 is YFSETQ. V lost 4 bases and J 7 bases, leaving 11 bases between the germline ends. The CDR3 loop is CASSTQGNEAFF. CDR3 in DNA: TGCGCCAGCAGCACCCAGGGTAATGAAGCTTTCTTT.

This clone came up many times. The chain couples TRBV11-1 to TRBJ2-7, with 11 bases identical to TRBD2. CDR3 length equals 13 residues. V lost 6 bases, J lost 3 bases, and 1 base stayed unmatched. Germline V CDR1 and CDR2: SGHAT, FQDESV (reference sequence). Here the CDR3 DNA reads TGTGCCAGCAGAACTAGCGGGAGCTACGAGCAGTACTTC. Residues: CASRTSGSYEQYF.

This sequence joins TRBV5-6 and TRBJ2-2; 9 bases fit TRBD1. Germline V CDR1 and CDR2: SGHDT, YYEEEE. The CDR3 is made up of 15 amino acids. Germline trimming cut 4 bases from V and 4 bases from J; bases unmatched to any gene: 5. CDR3 sequence reads: CASSPGTGITGELFF. The CDR3 DNA sequence: TGTGCCAGCAGCCCCGGGACAGGGATCACCGGGGAGCTGTTTTTT. Full variable domain (outside the CDR3, taken from reference TRBV5-6 and TRBJ2-2): DAGVTQSPTHLIKTRGQQVTLRCSPKSGHDTVSWYQQALGQGPQFIFQYYEEEERQRGNFPDRFSGHQFPNYSSELNVNALLLGDSALYLCASSPGTGITGELFFGEGSRLTVL.

This clone appeared a few times. The chain joins TRBV5-6 to TRBJ2-2; D is uncertain. CDR1 is SGHDT and CDR2 is YYEEEE in the germline V gene. Trimming removed 1 base at V and 5 bases at J, with 9 bases between. This CDR3 comprises 14 residues. CDR3 amino acids: CASSLFQATGELFF. DNA of the CDR3: TGTGCCAGCAGCTTGTTCCAGGCGACCGGGGAGCTGTTTTTT.

The V gene is TRBV3-1 (or the pseudogene TRBV3-2), the J gene TRBJ1-6, with D maybe TRBD1 (6 bases). Germline V lookup: CDR1 LGHDT, CDR2 YNNKEL (reference sequence). This CDR3 is built from 15 residues. V was shortened by 2 bases and J by 4 bases, with 9 bases between the two germline ends. The CDR3 nucleotides read TGTGCCAGCAGCCAAACAGGGTGGTATAATTCACCCCTCCACTTT. Its protein is CASSQTGWYNSPLHF.

V gene TRBV11-3 combines with J gene TRBJ2-2, with D perhaps matching TRBD2 (5 bases). V gave up 5 bases and J gave up 5 bases, with 12 bases separating them. Germline CDR1 is SGHNT and CDR2 is YENEEA. The CDR3 has 14 amino acids. The CDR3 loop is CASSDSSNTGELFF. CDR3 in DNA: TGTGCCAGCAGCGATTCTAGCAATACCGGGGAGCTGTTTTTT.

The DNA for the CDR3 is TGTGCCAGTAGTATAGGCGACAGAGCTCATCAGCCCCAGCATTTT. Translated, it gives CASSIGDRAHQPQHF. The rearrangement joins TRBV19 to TRBJ1-5; a weak D match, TRBD1 (5 bases). The germline V and J ends were trimmed by 1 base and 5 bases, with 12 bases remaining between them. The germline CDR1 and CDR2 sequences are LNHDA and SQIVND (reference sequence). The CDR3 has 15 residues.

The chain couples TRBV3-1 (or the pseudogene TRBV3-2) to TRBJ2-7, with a tentative D call TRBD1 (6 bases). There are 15 residues in the CDR3. The V gene's germline CDR1 is LGHDT and CDR2 YNNKEL (reference sequence). V was pared by 1 base and J by 6 bases, with 16 bases between. This CDR3 reads CASSQGEGVIGEQYF. The CDR3 coding sequence is TGTGCCAGCAGCCAAGGAGAGGGGGTGATAGGCGAGCAGTACTTC.

The chain uses TRBV2 and TRBJ2-7; 7 bases match TRBD2. This CDR3 spans 16 amino acids. Germline V lookup: CDR1 SNHLY, CDR2 FYNNEI. J was trimmed by 2 bases and V by 1 base; bases with no gene match: 8. Written as DNA, the CDR3 is TGTGCCAGCAGTGAAGGGTTTCTGGCGGGAGCCTACGAGCAGTACTTC. It codes for CASSEGFLAGAYEQYF. Together with reference TRBV2 and TRBJ2-7, the CDR3 gives the full variable domain: EPEVTQTPSHQVTQMGQEVILRCVPISNHLYFYWYRQILGQKVEFLVSFYNNEISEKSEIFDDQFSVERPDGSNFTLKIRSTKLEDSAMYFCASSEGFLAGAYEQYFGPGTRLTVT.

The J gene is TRBJ2-1, the V gene TRBV14; no clear D gene. Germline CDR1 is SGHDN and CDR2 is FVKESK. The CDR3 extends over 16 amino acids. The V gene lost 1 base and the J gene lost 4 bases, with 14 bases spanning the gap. CDR3 sequence reads: CASSQVKLEKYNEQFF. The CDR3 DNA sequence: TGTGCCAGCAGCCAAGTGAAACTGGAGAAATACAATGAGCAGTTCTTC.

The V gene is TRBV2, the J gene TRBJ2-3, with 12 bases matching TRBD2. The CDR3 has 14 residues. In germline, CDR1 is SNHLY, CDR2 FYNNEI. The CDR3 reads CATLAGGGTDTQYF. In DNA form, the CDR3 reads TGTGCTACACTAGCGGGAGGAGGGACAGATACGCAGTATTTT. The complete variable domain, with remaining parts taken from reference TRBV2 and TRBJ2-3, reads EPEVTQTPSHQVTQMGQEVILRCVPISNHLYFYWYRQILGQKVEFLVSFYNNEISEKSEIFDDQFSVERPDGSNFTLKIRSTKLEDSAMYFCATLAGGGTDTQYFGPGTRLTVL.

This sequence joins TRBV4-2 and TRBJ2-6, with D unclear. This CDR3 has 18 amino acids. Germline V gene sequence: CDR1 LGHNA, CDR2 YNFKEQ. V lost 3 bases, J lost 0 bases, and 15 bases lay in between. The CDR3 DNA reads TGTGCCAGCAGCCACCACATGCGGAAGAGCTCTGGGGCCAACGTCCTGACTTTC. Protein: CASSHHMRKSSGANVLTF.

CDR3 sequence: CTSSQDISAGLHTDTQYF. The CDR3 DNA reads as TGCACCAGCAGCCAAGATATTTCGGCGGGACTCCACACAGATACGCAGTATTTT. V is TRBV1 and J is TRBJ2-3; TRBD2, the table's D call, was not compared with the DNA. TRBV1 is given as a pseudogene. The CDR3 covers 18 residues.

The chain employs TRBV4-1 and TRBJ2-7, with unresolved D. Germline-derived CDR1 and CDR2 are MGHRA and YSYEKL. The V end was cut by 4 bases, the J end by 1 base, with 11 bases between. The CDR3 length is 14 residues. The CDR3 reads CASSRAGPSYEQYF. CDR3 in DNA: TGCGCCAGCAGCCGGGCAGGTCCATCCTACGAGCAGTACTTC.

To note about this clone: The same CDR3 is also encoded by other DNA sequences in this sample. V and J are TRBV7-9 and TRBJ2-1, with 10 bases matching TRBD2. Germline V gene lookup returns CDR1 SEHNR and CDR2 FQNEAQ (reference sequence). CDR3 length equals 17 residues. With V trimmed by 5 bases and J by 2 bases, 9 bases remained unmatched. The CDR3, as DNA: TGTGCCAGCAGCCCGAGGAGCGGGAGGGCCCCCTACAATGAGCAGTTCTTC. As protein: CASSPRSGRAPYNEQFF.